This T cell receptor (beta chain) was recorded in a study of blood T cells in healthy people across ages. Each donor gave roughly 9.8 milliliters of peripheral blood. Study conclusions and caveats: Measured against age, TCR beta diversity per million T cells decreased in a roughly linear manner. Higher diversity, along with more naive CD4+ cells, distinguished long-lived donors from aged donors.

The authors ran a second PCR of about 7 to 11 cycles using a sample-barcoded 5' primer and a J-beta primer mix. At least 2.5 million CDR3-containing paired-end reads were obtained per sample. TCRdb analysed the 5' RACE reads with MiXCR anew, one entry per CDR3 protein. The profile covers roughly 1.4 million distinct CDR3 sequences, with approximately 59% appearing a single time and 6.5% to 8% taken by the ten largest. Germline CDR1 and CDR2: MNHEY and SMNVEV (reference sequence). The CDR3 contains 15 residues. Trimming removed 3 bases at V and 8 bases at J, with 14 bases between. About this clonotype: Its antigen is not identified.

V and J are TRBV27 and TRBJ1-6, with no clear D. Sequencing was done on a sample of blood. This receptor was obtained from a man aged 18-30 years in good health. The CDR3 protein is CASSFAAEIYSPLHF. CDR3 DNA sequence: TGTGCCAGCAGTTTCGCAGCGGAGATTTATTCACCCCTCCACTTT.